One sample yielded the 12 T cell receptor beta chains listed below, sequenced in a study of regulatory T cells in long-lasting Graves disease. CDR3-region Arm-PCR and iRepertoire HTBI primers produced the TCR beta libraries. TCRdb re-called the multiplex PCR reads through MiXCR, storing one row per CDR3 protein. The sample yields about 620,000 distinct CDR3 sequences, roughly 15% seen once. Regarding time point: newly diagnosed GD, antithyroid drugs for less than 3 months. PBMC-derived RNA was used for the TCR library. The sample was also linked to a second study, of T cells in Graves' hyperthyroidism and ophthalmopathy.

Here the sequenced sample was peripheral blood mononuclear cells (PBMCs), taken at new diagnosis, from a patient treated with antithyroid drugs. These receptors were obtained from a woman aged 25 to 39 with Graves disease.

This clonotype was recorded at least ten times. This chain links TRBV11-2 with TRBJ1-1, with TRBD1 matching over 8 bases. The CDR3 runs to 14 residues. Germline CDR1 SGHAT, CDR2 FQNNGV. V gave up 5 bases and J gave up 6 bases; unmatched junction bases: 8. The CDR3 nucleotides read TGTGCCAGCAGCCCTTGGACAGGGACGCCTGAAGCTTTCTTT. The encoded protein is CASSPWTGTPEAFF.

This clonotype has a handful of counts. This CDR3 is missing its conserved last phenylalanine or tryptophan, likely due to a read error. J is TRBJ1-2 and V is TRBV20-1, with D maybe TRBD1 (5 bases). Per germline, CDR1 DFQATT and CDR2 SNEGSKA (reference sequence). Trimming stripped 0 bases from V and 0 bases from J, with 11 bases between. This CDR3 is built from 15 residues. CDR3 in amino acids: CSARDLGDPNYGYTL. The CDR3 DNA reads TGCAGTGCTAGAGATCTCGGGGACCCTAACTATGGCTACACCCTC.

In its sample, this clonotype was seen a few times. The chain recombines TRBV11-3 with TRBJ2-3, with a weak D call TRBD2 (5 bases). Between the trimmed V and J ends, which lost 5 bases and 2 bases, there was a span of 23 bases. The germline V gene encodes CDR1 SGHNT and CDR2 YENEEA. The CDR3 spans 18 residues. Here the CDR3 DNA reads TGTGCCAGCAGCCTCCCGCCGTGGCGGGTCAACTACACAGATACGCAGTATTTT. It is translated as CASSLPPWRVNYTDTQYF.

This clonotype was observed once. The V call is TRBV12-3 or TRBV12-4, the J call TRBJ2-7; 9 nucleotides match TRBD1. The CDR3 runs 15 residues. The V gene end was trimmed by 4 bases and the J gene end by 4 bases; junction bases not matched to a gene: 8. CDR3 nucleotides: TGTGCCAGCAGTTACCCGGGACAGGGAGGATACGAGCAGTACTTC. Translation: CASSYPGQGGYEQYF.

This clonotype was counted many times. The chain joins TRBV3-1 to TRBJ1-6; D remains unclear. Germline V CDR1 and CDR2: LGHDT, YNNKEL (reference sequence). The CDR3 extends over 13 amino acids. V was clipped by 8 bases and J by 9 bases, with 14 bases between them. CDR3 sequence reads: CASGRAGSSPLHF. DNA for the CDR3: TGTGCCAGCGGCAGAGCGGGAAGTTCACCCCTCCACTTT.

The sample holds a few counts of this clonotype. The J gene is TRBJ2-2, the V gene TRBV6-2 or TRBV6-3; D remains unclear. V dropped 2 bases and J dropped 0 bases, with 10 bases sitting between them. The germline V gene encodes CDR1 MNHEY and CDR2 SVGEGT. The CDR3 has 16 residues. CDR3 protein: CASSYKQRTNTGELFF. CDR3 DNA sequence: TGTGCCAGCAGTTACAAACAGCGAACGAACACCGGGGAGCTGTTTTTT.

The CDR3 region has the DNA TGTGCCAGCAGCCGAGTAGATTCGCGACCCAGGTTCAATACGAACACTGAAGCTTTCTTT. This gives the protein CASSRVDSRPRFNTNTEAFF. This chain links TRBV7-2 with TRBJ1-1, with no clear D. Germline V gene sequence: CDR1 SGHTA, CDR2 FQGNSA. This CDR3 region has 20 residues. V lost 5 bases and J lost 1, with 29 bases in between.

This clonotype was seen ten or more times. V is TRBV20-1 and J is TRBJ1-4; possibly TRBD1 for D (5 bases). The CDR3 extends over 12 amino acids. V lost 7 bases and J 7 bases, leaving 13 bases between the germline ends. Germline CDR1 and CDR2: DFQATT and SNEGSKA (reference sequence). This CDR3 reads CSVGPRGEKLFF. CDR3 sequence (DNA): TGCAGTGTCGGCCCGAGGGGTGAAAAACTGTTTTTT.

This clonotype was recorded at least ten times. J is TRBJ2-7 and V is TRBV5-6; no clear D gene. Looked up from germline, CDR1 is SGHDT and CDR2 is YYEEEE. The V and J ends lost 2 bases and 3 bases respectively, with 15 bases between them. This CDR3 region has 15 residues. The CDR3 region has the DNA TGTGCCAGCAGCTTCCAGGCGGTAGTCAGCTACGAGCAGTACTTC. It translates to CASSFQAVVSYEQYF.

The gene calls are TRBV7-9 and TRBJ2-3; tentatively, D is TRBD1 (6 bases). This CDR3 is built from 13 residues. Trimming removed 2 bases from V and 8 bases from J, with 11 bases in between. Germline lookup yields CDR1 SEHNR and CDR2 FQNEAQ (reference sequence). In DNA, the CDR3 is TGTGCCAGCAGCTTAATGGGACAAAGTACGCAGTATTTT. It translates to CASSLMGQSTQYF.

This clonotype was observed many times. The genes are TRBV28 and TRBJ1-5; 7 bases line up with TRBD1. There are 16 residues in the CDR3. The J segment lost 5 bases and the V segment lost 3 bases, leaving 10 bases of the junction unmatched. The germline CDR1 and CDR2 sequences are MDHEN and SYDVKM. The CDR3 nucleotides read TGTGCCAGCAGTTTGGACAGGCGACCTTTAGATCAGCCCCAGCATTTT. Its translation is CASSLDRRPLDQPQHF.

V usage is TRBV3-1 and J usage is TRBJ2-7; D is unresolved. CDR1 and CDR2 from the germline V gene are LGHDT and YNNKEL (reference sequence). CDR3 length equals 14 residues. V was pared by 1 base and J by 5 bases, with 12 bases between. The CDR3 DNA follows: TGTGCCAGCAGCCAAGGCAGGTGGGCGGACGAGCAGTACTTC. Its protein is CASSQGRWADEQYF.